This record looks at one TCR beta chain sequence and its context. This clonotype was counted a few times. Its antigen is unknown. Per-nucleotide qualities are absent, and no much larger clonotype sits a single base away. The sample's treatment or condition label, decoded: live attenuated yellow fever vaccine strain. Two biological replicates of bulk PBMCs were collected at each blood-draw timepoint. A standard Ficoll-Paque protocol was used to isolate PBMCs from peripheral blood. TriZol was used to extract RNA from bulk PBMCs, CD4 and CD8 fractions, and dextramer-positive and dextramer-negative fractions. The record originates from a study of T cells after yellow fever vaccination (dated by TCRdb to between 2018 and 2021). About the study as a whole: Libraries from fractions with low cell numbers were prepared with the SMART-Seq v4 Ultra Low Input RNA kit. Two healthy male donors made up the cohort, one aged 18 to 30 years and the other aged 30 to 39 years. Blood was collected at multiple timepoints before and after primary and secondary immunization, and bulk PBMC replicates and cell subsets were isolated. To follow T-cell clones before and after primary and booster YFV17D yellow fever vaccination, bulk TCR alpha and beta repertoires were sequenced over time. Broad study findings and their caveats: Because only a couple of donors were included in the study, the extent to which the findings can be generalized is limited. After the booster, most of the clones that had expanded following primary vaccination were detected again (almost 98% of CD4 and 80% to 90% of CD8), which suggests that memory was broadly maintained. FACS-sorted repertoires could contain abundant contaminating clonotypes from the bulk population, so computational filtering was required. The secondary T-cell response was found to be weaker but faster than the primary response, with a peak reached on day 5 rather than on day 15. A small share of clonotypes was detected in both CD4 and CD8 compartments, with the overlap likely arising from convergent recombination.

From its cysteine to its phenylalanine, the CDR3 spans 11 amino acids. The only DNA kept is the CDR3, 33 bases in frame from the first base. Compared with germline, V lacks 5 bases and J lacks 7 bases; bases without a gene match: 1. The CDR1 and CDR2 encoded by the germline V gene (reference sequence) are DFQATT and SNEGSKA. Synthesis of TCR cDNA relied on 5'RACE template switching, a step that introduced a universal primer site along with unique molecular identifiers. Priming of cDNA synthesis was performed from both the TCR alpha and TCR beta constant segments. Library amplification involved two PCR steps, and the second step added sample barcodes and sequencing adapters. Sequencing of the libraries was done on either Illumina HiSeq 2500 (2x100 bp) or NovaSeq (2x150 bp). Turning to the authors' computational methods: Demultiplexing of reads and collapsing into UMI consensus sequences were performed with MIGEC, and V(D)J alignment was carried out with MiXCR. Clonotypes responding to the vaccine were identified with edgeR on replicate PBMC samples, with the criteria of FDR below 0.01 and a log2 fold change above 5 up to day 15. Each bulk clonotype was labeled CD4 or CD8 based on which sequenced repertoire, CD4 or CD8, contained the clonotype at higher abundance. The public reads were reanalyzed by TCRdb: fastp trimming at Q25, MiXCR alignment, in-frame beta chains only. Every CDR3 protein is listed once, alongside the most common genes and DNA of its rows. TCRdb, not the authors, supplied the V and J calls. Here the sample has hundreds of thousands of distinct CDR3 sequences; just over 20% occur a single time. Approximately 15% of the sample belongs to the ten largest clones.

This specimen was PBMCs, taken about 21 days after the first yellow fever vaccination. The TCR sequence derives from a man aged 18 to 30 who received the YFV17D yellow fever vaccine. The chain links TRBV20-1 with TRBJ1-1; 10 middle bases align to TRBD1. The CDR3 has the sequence CSARTGGEAFF. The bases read TGCAGTGCTCGGACAGGGGGTGAAGCTTTCTTT.